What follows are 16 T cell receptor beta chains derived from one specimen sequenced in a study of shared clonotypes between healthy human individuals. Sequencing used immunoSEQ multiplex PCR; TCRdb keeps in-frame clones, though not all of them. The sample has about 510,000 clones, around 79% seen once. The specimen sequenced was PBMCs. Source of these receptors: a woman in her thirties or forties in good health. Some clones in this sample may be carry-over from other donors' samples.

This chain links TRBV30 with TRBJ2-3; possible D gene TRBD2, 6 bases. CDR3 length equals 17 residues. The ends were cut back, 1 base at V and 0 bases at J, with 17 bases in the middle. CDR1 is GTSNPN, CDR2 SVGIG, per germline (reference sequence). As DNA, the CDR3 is TGTGCCTGGAGTGGGGGAGGAGGAGGAACTAGCACAGATACGCAGTATTTT. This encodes CAWSGGGGGTSTDTQYF.

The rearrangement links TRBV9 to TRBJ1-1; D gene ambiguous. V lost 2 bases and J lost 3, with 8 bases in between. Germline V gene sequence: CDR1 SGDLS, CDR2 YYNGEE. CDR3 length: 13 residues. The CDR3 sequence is CASSVTLYTEAFF. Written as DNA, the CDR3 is TGTGCCAGCAGCGTCACATTGTACACTGAAGCTTTCTTT. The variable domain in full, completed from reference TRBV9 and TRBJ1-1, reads DSGVTQTPKHLITATGQRVTLRCSPRSGDLSVYWYQQSLDQGLQFLIQYYNGEERAKGNILERFSAQQFPDLHSELNLSSLELGDSALYFCASSVTLYTEAFFGQGTRLTVV.

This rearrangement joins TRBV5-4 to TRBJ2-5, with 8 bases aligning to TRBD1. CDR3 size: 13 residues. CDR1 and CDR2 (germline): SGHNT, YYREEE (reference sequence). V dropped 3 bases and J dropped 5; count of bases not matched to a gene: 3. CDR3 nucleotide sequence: TGTGCCAGCAGCTCGGGACAGGCGGAGACCCAGTACTTC. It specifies CASSSGQAETQYF.

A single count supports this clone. The CDR3 DNA follows: TGTGCCAGCAGCCAAGATTTGTCCAGGGGAATGGCTGCTGGAAACACCATATATTTT. Its protein product is CASSQDLSRGMAAGNTIYF. The genes are TRBV4-2 and TRBJ1-3; a weak D match, TRBD1 (6 bases). CDR1 is LGHNA and CDR2 is YNFKEQ in the germline V gene. V shed 0 bases and J shed 2 bases, with 20 bases lying between them. This CDR3 is built from 19 residues.

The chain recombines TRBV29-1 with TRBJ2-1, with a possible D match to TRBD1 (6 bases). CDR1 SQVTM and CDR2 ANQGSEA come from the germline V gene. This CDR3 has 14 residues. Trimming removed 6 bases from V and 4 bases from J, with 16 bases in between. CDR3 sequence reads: CSVERTGQYNEQFF. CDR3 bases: TGCAGCGTCGAACGCACAGGGCAATACAATGAGCAGTTCTTC.

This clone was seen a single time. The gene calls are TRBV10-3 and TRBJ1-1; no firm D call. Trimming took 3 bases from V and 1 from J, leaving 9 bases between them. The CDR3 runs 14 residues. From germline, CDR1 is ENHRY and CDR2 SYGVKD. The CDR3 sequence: CAISDDTRNTEAFF. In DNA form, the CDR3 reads TGTGCCATCAGTGATGATACGCGGAACACTGAAGCTTTCTTT.

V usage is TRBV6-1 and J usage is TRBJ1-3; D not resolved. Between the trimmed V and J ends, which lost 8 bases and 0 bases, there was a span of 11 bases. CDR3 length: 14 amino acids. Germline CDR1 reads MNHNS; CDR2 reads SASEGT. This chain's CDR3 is CASVIQLSGNTIYF. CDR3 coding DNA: TGTGCCAGCGTCATACAGCTCTCTGGAAACACCATATATTTT.

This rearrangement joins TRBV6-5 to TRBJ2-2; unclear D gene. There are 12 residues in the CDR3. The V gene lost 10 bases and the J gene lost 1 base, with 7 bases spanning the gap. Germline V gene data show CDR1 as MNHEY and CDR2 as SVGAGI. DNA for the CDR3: TGTGCCACGGCCGAGAACACCGGGGAGCTGTTTTTT. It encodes CATAENTGELFF.

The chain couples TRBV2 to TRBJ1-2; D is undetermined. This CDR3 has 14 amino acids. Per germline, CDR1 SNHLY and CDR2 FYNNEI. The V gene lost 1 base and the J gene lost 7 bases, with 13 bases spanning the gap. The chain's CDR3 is CASSEGTPVSGYTF. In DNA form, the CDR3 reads TGTGCCAGCAGTGAAGGGACCCCTGTCTCTGGCTACACCTTC.

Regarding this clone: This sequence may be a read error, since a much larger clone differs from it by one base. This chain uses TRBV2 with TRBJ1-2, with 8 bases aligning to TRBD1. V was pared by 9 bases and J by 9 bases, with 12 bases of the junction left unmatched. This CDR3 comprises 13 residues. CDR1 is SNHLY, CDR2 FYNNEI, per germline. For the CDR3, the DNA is TGTGCCAGAACCGGGACAGGAAGTTCTTGCTACACCTTC. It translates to CARTGTGSSCYTF.

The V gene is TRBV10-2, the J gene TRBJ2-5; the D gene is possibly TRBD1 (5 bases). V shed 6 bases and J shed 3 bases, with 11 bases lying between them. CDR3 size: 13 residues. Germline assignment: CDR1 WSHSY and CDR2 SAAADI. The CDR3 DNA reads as TGCGCCAGCAGGACAGTTGAAGAAGAGACCCAGTACTTC. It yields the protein CASRTVEEETQYF.

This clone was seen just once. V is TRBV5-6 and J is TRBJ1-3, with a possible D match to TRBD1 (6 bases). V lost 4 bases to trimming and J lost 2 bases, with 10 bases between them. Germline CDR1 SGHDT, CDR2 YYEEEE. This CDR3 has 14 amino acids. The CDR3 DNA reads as TGTGCCAGCAGCCCAGGGGCAACTGGAAACACCATATATTTT. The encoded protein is CASSPGATGNTIYF.

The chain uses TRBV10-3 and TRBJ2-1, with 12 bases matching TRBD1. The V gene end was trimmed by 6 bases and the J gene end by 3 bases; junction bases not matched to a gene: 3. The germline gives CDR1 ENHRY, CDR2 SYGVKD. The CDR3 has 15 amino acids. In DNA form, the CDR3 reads TGTGCCATCAGGGGGACAGGGGGCGTCTACAATGAGCAGTTCTTC. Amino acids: CAIRGTGGVYNEQFF.

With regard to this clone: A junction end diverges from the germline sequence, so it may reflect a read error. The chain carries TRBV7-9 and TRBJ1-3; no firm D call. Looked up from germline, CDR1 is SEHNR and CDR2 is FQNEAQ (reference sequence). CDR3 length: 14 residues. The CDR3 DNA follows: TGTGCCAGCAGTTTGGGGTCCTCTGGAAACACCATACATTTT. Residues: CASSLGSSGNTIHF.

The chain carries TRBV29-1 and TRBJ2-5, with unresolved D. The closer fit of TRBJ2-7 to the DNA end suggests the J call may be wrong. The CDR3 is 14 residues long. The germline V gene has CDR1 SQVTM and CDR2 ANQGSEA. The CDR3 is CSVDLSAKGYEQYF. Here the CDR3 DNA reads TGCAGCGTTGACCTGTCCGCAAAAGGCTACGAGCAGTACTTC.

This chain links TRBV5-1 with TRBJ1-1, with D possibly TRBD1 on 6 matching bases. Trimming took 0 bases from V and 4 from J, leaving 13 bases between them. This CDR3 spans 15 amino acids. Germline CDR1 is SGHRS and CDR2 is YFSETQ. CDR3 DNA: TGCGCCAGCAGCTTGGTTGGGGAAGGGGGCACTGAAGCTTTCTTT. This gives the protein CASSLVGEGGTEAFF.